This T cell receptor beta chain was captured by sequencing in a study of identical twins. TCRdb redid the calling of the 5' RACE reads with MiXCR, one entry per CDR3 protein. This sample has some 900,000 distinct CDR3 sequences, with 9% to 15% found just once. Germline V CDR1 and CDR2: SNHLY, FYNNEI. The V gene lost 6 bases and the J gene lost 6 bases, with 17 bases spanning the gap. The CDR3 is made up of 14 amino acids. This clonotype was observed a handful of times. The sample also formed part of further work on yellow fever vaccine responses in identical twins.

The TCR was taken from a woman under 30 in good health. Sequencing input: PBMCs. V gene TRBV2 combines with J gene TRBJ1-1; D unresolved. CDR3 nucleotide sequence: TGTGCCAGCAGGAATCCGGAGACTTCTTCTGAAGCTTTCTTT. Its translation is CASRNPETSSEAFF.